Listed below are T cell receptor beta chains from one sample, sequenced in a study of OX40 agonist ivuxolimab in advanced cancers. Generated by immunoSEQ multiplex PCR, the TCRdb table keeps only in-frame clones and is missing some. The sample lists around 71,000 clones; roughly three quarters were seen once. The sequencing here drew on CD4+ or CD8+ T cells sorted from blood, taken in a trial of the OX40 agonist ivuxolimab. These receptors originate from an adult with an advanced solid tumor such as melanoma, head and neck, liver or kidney cancer. Each CDR3 is given with its conserved first and last residue. D genes are given only for firm matches. Where a row states a size, it is once, few, many or the class of an expanded clone; other rows omit it.

abundance	d_gene	len	v_gene	j_gene	CDR3nt	CDR3aa
few	NA	17	TRBV5-1	TRBJ2-2	TGCGCCAGCAGCTCTCATACAGGAACAGTAAACACCGGGGAGCTGTTTTTT	CASSSHTGTVNTGELFF
NA	TRBD1	14	TRBV11-3	TRBJ2-7	TGTGCCAGCAGCCGGGGACAGGACACCTACGAGCAGTACTTC	CASSRGQDTYEQYF
NA	TRBD2	15	TRBV5-1	TRBJ2-3	TGCGCCAGCAGCTTACTAGCGAGAGGTACAGATACGCAGTATTTT	CASSLLARGTDTQYF
NA	TRBD1	15	TRBV19	TRBJ1-2	TGTGCCAGTAGTATTGCGGGACAGTCTAACTATGGCTACACCTTC	CASSIAGQSNYGYTF
NA	TRBD2	16	TRBV7-3	TRBJ2-2	TGTGCCAGCAGCTCTCGACCGGGACTAGGAGACGGGGAGCTGTTTTTT	CASSSRPGLGDGELFF
few	NA	12	TRBV27	TRBJ2-7	TGTGCCAGCCGGACAGACGGGAACGAGCAGTACTTC	CASRTDGNEQYF
NA	NA	13	TRBV19	TRBJ1-1	TGTGCCAGTAAACTCGGGTTGAACACTGAAGCTTTCTTT	CASKLGLNTEAFF
once	NA	14	TRBV7-7	TRBJ2-2	TGTGCCAGCAGCTTAGCCGGCGGTGCCGGGGAGCTGTTTTTT	CASSLAGGAGELFF
NA	NA	14	TRBV15	TRBJ1-5	TGTGCCACCAGCAGACTGAATAGCAATCAGCCCCAGCATTTT	CATSRLNSNQPQHF
few	TRBD2	15	TRBV4-2	TRBJ2-5	TGTGCCAGCAGCCAAGGGACTAGCGGGCAAGAGACCCAGTACTTC	CASSQGTSGQETQYF
NA	NA	15	TRBV4-2	TRBJ1-5	TGTGCCAGCAGCCAAAATAGGGGAAGGGATCAGCCCCAGCATTTT	CASSQNRGRDQPQHF
NA	NA	13	TRBV27	TRBJ1-5	TGTGCCAGCAGTCCCGGGAGGCGGGAGCCCCAGCATTTT	CASSPGRREPQHF
NA	TRBD1	19	TRBV19	TRBJ2-7	TGTGCCAGTAGTTTATCCGGGACAGGGCTTTTAGGGGGAAGCTACGAGCAGTACTTC	CASSLSGTGLLGGSYEQYF
NA	NA	14	TRBV5-1	TRBJ2-7	TGCGCCAGCAGGAAACAAGGGAGCGCCGACGAGCAGTACTTC	CASRKQGSADEQYF
NA	TRBD1	13	TRBV5-1	TRBJ1-2	TGCGCCAGCAGCTGGGACAGGGAAGTCGGCTACACCTTC	CASSWDREVGYTF
NA	NA	14	TRBV28	TRBJ2-7	TGTGCCAGCAGCCGGACAGCCTCGTCCTACGAGCAGTACTTC	CASSRTASSYEQYF
NA	TRBD2	15	TRBV19	TRBJ2-5	TGTGCCAGTAGTCCGGGACTAGCGGGGGTTGAGACCCAGTACTTC	CASSPGLAGVETQYF
NA	TRBD1	14	TRBV19	TRBJ2-2	TGTGCCAGTAGTGCAGGGGGCGCCTCCGGGGAGCTGTTTTTT	CASSAGGASGELFF
once	NA	14	TRBV6-6	TRBJ1-1	TGTGCCAGCAGTTACAGAGGGGGGTCCCAAGAAGCTTTCTTT	CASSYRGGSQEAFF
NA	TRBD1	15	TRBV19	TRBJ2-5	TGTGCCAGTAGTACCAGAGGGACAGCCAAGAGGACCCAGTACTTC	CASSTRGTAKRTQYF
NA	NA	12	TRBV27	TRBJ2-7	TGTGCCAGCACCCCAGTCAGGGCCGAGCAGTACTTC	CASTPVRAEQYF
NA	NA	15	TRBV19	TRBJ2-7	TGTGCCAGTAGTATAGAGCGAAGCCGCTCCTACGAGCAGTACTTC	CASSIERSRSYEQYF
NA	TRBD1	16	TRBV5-1	TRBJ2-5	TGCGCCAGCAGCTTGGGGGACAGGGGAGGGCAAGAGACCCAGTACTTC	CASSLGDRGGQETQYF
once	NA	12	TRBV25-1	TRBJ1-2	TGTGCCAGCAGTGGCATTCCAGCTGGTTACACCTTC	CASSGIPAGYTF
NA	NA	15	TRBV2	TRBJ1-4	TGTGCCAGCAGGCGACGGGACACTACTAATGAAAAACTGTTTTTT	CASRRRDTTNEKLFF
few	NA	8	TRBV5-1	TRBJ1-1	TGCGCCAGCAGCGCGGCTTTCTTT	CASSAAFF
NA	TRBD2	14	TRBV7-3	TRBJ2-1	TGTGCCAGCAGCTTAAAGGCGGGAGGGAATGAGCAGTTCTTC	CASSLKAGGNEQFF
NA	NA	13	TRBV6-6	TRBJ1-1	TGTGCCAGCAGTCTACAGGGGAACACTGAAGCTTTCTTT	CASSLQGNTEAFF